This T cell receptor (beta chain) appears in the sequencing data of a study of cytomegalovirus exposure and HLA in healthy donors. Study details: One earlier analysis, a look at 150 million to 200 million T cells, found 100 million to 130 million unique TCR beta sequences. Findings and caveats of the study: A missense variant in DCLRE1C was later tied to TCR beta V- and J-gene trimming. Researchers reported in a later analysis that common viral pathogens appeared linked to several top clusters. In a later analysis, donors in an Asian-associated ancestry cluster reportedly had fewer N-insertions in productive TCRs than the cohort mean.

The PCR was carried out with 60 Vbeta primers and 13 Jbeta primers. Only in-frame clones appear in the TCRdb table, and some are missing; sequencing was by immunoSEQ multiplex PCR. The sample consists of approximately 80,000 clones, roughly 73% of them appearing once. With respect to this clone: The antigen is undetermined.

The J segment lost 7 bases and the V segment lost 3 bases, leaving 8 bases of the junction unmatched. In germline, CDR1 is MNHEY, CDR2 SMNVEV (reference sequence). There are 14 residues in the CDR3. J is TRBJ2-7 and V is TRBV27, with 8 bases aligning to TRBD2. Sample: PBMCs. The TCR sequence derives from a male donor in good health and CMV-seropositive. CDR3: CASSFAAGAGEQYF. DNA for the CDR3: TGTGCCAGCAGTTTTGCAGCGGGAGCCGGTGAGCAGTACTTC.